Given below is one T cell receptor beta chain in context. Within the sample, other DNA sequences also encode this same CDR3. The source of the sample is a study of shared clonotypes between healthy human individuals. For the study at large: Three plates each covered CD4 naive and memory; CD8 naive two, CD8 memory one.

Clones were read by immunoSEQ multiplex PCR, and TCRdb kept only the in-frame ones, dropping some. The repertoire has around 2.1 million clones, around 95% of them found once; the top ten carry around 0.13%. Germline V gene lookup returns CDR1 DFQATT and CDR2 SNEGSKA (reference sequence). Trimming took 5 bases from V and 0 from J, leaving 4 bases between them. This CDR3 contains 11 residues. This TCR came from a man aged 18 to 29 in good health. The material sequenced was naive CD4+ T cells sorted from blood. Stated subset: CD45RA+ positively selected. The V and J genes are TRBV20-1 and TRBJ1-1; D is ambiguous. CDR3 nucleotides: TGCAGTGCTGGGATGAACACTGAAGCTTTCTTT. Translation gives CSAGMNTEAFF.